The rows below give T cell receptor beta chains drawn from one sample of a study of control samples from healthy donors and cancer patients. Profiling relied on immunoSEQ multiplex PCR, and the TCRdb table lists in-frame clones only, not all of them. The table shows approximately 98,000 clones, with approximately 80% occurring only once. The sample taken for sequencing was blood. Every receptor here comes from a man younger than 30 in good health. Both conserved end residues are part of each CDR3. Each record gives: clone size, V gene, J gene, D gene, CDR3 DNA, CDR3 protein. The D gene is left open where the match is weak. The size entry is marked missing in some rows and otherwise reads once, few, many or a size class.

.	TRBV29-1	TRBJ2-5	.	TGCAGCGTTGTGGGGTGGGGAGAGACCCAGTACTTC	CSVVGWGETQYF
.	TRBV30	TRBJ1-5	TRBD1	TGTGCCTGGAGTGTGGGACAGGGGGCACGGCAGCCCCAGCATTTT	CAWSVGQGARQPQHF
.	TRBV7-2	TRBJ2-3	.	TGTGCCAGCAGCTTAGTGAGTGACACAGATACGCAGTATTTT	CASSLVSDTDTQYF
.	TRBV19	TRBJ1-2	TRBD1	TGTGCCAGTAGTACCGGGACAGGGATGGGTGGCTACACCTTC	CASSTGTGMGGYTF
.	TRBV6-5	TRBJ2-4	TRBD1	TGTGCCAGCAGTACAGGGGGCGCCGCCAAAAACATTCAGTACTTC	CASSTGGAAKNIQYF
.	TRBV19	TRBJ1-2	.	TGTGCCAGTAGTAATCGGCCCCACACTGGCTACACCTTC	CASSNRPHTGYTF
.	TRBV14	TRBJ2-3	TRBD1	TGTGCCAGCAGCCAATACAGGGGGCAGACGCAGTATTTT	CASSQYRGQTQYF
.	TRBV7-8	TRBJ1-5	TRBD1	TGTGCCAGCAGCTTAGGGACAGGGACCCAGCCCCAGCATTTT	CASSLGTGTQPQHF
.	TRBV5-4	TRBJ2-5	TRBD2	TGTGCCAGCAGCTTGTGGGAAGCGGGGCAAGAGACCCAGTACTTC	CASSLWEAGQETQYF
.	TRBV5-5	TRBJ2-1	.	TGTGCCAGCAGCCCCGTGAGTCACGTGTCCTACAATGAGCAGTTCTTC	CASSPVSHVSYNEQFF
.	TRBV29-1	TRBJ1-2	TRBD1	TGCAGCGTCCAACGACAGGGAGTGAAGGGTGGCTACACCTTC	CSVQRQGVKGGYTF
.	TRBV25-1	TRBJ1-1	TRBD1	TGTGCCAGCAGTGGTCCCCAGGGGGGACAGGCTGAAGCTTTCTTT	CASSGPQGGQAEAFF
.	TRBV25-1	TRBJ2-1	TRBD2	TGTGCCAGCAGTGAAACTAGCGGGGGGATTACTAACAATGAGCAGTTCTTC	CASSETSGGITNNEQFF
.	TRBV2	TRBJ1-1	.	TGTGCCAGCAGTCTTCTACAGAAAACGAACACTGAAGCTTTCTTT	CASSLLQKTNTEAFF
.	TRBV6-1	TRBJ2-7	.	TGTGCCAGCAGTGAAGTGAAGAAAGGGACCGAGCAGTACTTC	CASSEVKKGTEQYF
.	TRBV2	TRBJ1-5	.	TGTGCCAGCAGTGAACAGGGAGGTCAGCCCCAGCATTTT	CASSEQGGQPQHF
.	TRBV4-3	TRBJ2-1	.	TGCGCCAGCAGCCAAGAGTCCTCCTGGGGGTCCCTTTACAATGAGCAGTTCTTC	CASSQESSWGSLYNEQFF
.	TRBV19	TRBJ1-1	.	TGTGCCAGTAGTCCTAGGTGGGGAATGAACACTGAAGCTTTCTTT	CASSPRWGMNTEAFF
.	TRBV7-2	TRBJ1-2	TRBD1	TGTGCCAGCAGCTCCCGACAGGGAAAGGACTATGGCTACACCTTC	CASSSRQGKDYGYTF
few	TRBV4-1	TRBJ1-5	.	TGCGCCAGCAGCCAAGTCCTGGAGAATAGCAATCAGCCCCAGCATTTT	CASSQVLENSNQPQHF
.	TRBV3-1/TRBV3-2	TRBJ1-5	.	TGTGCCAGCAGCCAAGCAGGGTTCGGACAGCCCCAGCATTTT	CASSQAGFGQPQHF
once	TRBV5-6	TRBJ1-2	.	TGTGCCAGCAGCTTCTTGGGTGGAAGTGACTATGGCTACACCTTC	CASSFLGGSDYGYTF
.	TRBV28	TRBJ2-1	.	TGTGCCAGCAGTTTATTGAAGTTCAGGGACGGATTTTACAATGAGCAGTTCTTC	CASSLLKFRDGFYNEQFF
.	TRBV11-2	TRBJ1-2	.	TGTGCCAGCAGACACATCGACACATCTTATGGCTACACCTTC	CASRHIDTSYGYTF
.	TRBV5-1	TRBJ2-2	.	TGCGCCAGCAGCTCCCCCCGCGGAAAGAACACCGGGGAGCTGTTTTTT	CASSSPRGKNTGELFF
.	TRBV2	TRBJ1-4	.	TGTGCCAGCAGTAGGGACCAGGAAGGGGAAAAACTGTTTTTT	CASSRDQEGEKLFF
.	TRBV4-2	TRBJ2-7	TRBD2	TGTGCCAGCAGCCAAGGACGGGGGGGATACGAGCAGTACTTC	CASSQGRGGYEQYF
.	TRBV28	TRBJ2-3	TRBD1	TGTGCCAGCAGCCCCGGGACAGTACCTAGCACAGATACGCAGTATTTT	CASSPGTVPSTDTQYF
few	TRBV5-1	TRBJ2-1	TRBD1	TGCGCCAGCAGCTTGGCCCGGGGACAGGCCTACAATGAGCAGTTCTTC	CASSLARGQAYNEQFF
.	TRBV5-1	TRBJ2-2	.	TGCGCCAGCACCTCAGTCGGGGGAGTGGGGACCGGGGAGCTGTTTTTT	CASTSVGGVGTGELFF
.	TRBV9	TRBJ2-1	TRBD2	TGTGCCAGCGGACGGACTAGCGGGGGGCTAGCTAATGAGCAGTTCTTC	CASGRTSGGLANEQFF
.	TRBV27	TRBJ1-5	.	TGTGCCAGCAGAGTTGGGGGGGGCAATCAGCCCCAGCATTTT	CASRVGGGNQPQHF
.	TRBV11-1	TRBJ1-2	.	TGTGCCAGCAGCGAGTCCCCAACAGGGAATGGCTACACCTTC	CASSESPTGNGYTF
.	TRBV7-6	TRBJ1-4	.	TGTGCCAGCAGCACGACAGAAACTAATGAAAAACTGTTTTTT	CASSTTETNEKLFF
few	TRBV7-2	TRBJ1-3	.	TGTGCCAGCAGCTTAGTATCCGGGGCTGGAAACACCATATATTTT	CASSLVSGAGNTIYF
.	TRBV29-1	TRBJ1-2	.	TGCAGCGTTGGGTCTGGGATCAGCGCTGGCTACACCTTC	CSVGSGISAGYTF
.	TRBV19	TRBJ1-1	.	TGTGCCAGTAGTACCCGTGCGGGGTTGAACACTGAAGCTTTCTTT	CASSTRAGLNTEAFF
once	TRBV7-2	TRBJ1-5	.	TGTGCCAGCAGCTTAGCGGGGGAGCAGCCCCAGCATTTT	CASSLAGEQPQHF
once	TRBV7-9	TRBJ1-2	.	TGTGCCAGCAGCTTAGCCCTAGGGACACAAGTAAACTATGGCTACACCTTC	CASSLALGTQVNYGYTF
.	TRBV30	TRBJ1-2	.	TGTGCCTGGAGTGGATTGCAGGGCCTACCGATCTATGGCTACACCTTC	CAWSGLQGLPIYGYTF
.	TRBV5-1	TRBJ2-1	TRBD2	TGCGCCAGCAGCTTGAGAGTAGCGGGGACCTACAATGAGCAGTTCTTC	CASSLRVAGTYNEQFF
.	TRBV9	TRBJ2-4	TRBD1	TGTGCCAGCAGCGTGGGCACAGGGGGATTCAAAAACATTCAGTACTTC	CASSVGTGGFKNIQYF
.	TRBV6-6	TRBJ2-5	.	TGTGCCAGCAGTGCTAAAGAGACCCAGTACTTC	CASSAKETQYF
few	TRBV5-1	TRBJ1-4	.	TGCGCCAGCAGCTTGGACCTTTCAACTAATGAAAAACTGTTTTTT	CASSLDLSTNEKLFF
.	TRBV4-3	TRBJ2-7	TRBD1	TGCGCCAGCAGCCCTGGACAGGGTAATCCCTACGAGCAGTACTTC	CASSPGQGNPYEQYF
.	TRBV18	TRBJ2-3	.	TGTGCCAGCTCACCAGCGCTTCCTAGTATTACAGATACGCAGTATTTT	CASSPALPSITDTQYF
.	TRBV27	TRBJ1-6	.	TGTGCCAGCAGTTTATCTCGGACAGTCTCCTATAATTCACCCCTCCACTTT	CASSLSRTVSYNSPLHF
.	TRBV6-5	TRBJ2-6	.	TGTGCCAGCACCCCCCAGCGCTCTGGGGCCAACGTCCTGACTTTC	CASTPQRSGANVLTF
.	TRBV24-1	TRBJ2-3	.	TGTGCCACCAGTGACTACAGGGGAGGGAGCACAGATACGCAGTATTTT	CATSDYRGGSTDTQYF
.	TRBV6-1	TRBJ2-7	TRBD1	TGTGCCAGCAGTACCACAGGGGGAGGCTACGAGCAGTACTTC	CASSTTGGGYEQYF
.	TRBV6-5	TRBJ1-3	.	TGTGCCAGCTTGCGGGGGCCTGGAAACACCATATATTTT	CASLRGPGNTIYF
.	TRBV9	TRBJ2-7	.	TGTGCCAGCAGCGTAGGTCTGGGGCTATACGAGCAGTACTTC	CASSVGLGLYEQYF
.	TRBV6-2/TRBV6-3	TRBJ2-7	.	TGTGCCAGCAGTTACCCCCCGCGACAGATCCACGAGCAGTACTTC	CASSYPPRQIHEQYF
.	TRBV2	TRBJ1-4	.	TGTGCCAGCAGTCTGGGGAATGAAAAACTGTTTTTT	CASSLGNEKLFF
.	TRBV18	TRBJ2-1	.	TGTGCCAGCTCACCCCAGAGGCTGCATGAGCAGTTCTTC	CASSPQRLHEQFF
.	TRBV9	TRBJ2-2	.	TGTGCCAGCAGCGGACAGCCGAACACCGGGGAGCTGTTTTTT	CASSGQPNTGELFF
.	TRBV6-2/TRBV6-3	TRBJ1-2	.	TGTGCCAGCAGTTCGGACACGTCAAACACGGATGGCTACACCTTC	CASSSDTSNTDGYTF
.	TRBV2	TRBJ2-3	.	TGTGCCAGCAGTTTTCTAGCGCCCCTGACAGATACGCAGTATTTT	CASSFLAPLTDTQYF
.	TRBV21-1	TRBJ2-5	.	TGTGCCAGCAGGGCACCCTCGGGACCGCCGTACTTC	CASRAPSGPPYF